This TCR beta chain came from a study of identical twins. Notes on the study in general: Its conclusions, products of cross-sectional statistical analysis, did not come from following the same donors.

From the 5' RACE reads, TCRdb called clonotypes with MiXCR, one entry per CDR3 protein. The sample carries 300,000 to 400,000 distinct CDR3 sequences, around 12% recorded once. This clonotype was counted a few times. What it recognizes is unknown. The CDR3 is 19 residues long. With 4 bases clipped from V and 4 bases from J, the junction kept 15 bases outside the gene matches. CDR1 and CDR2 (germline): KGHDR, SFDVKD. The data were also submitted as part of a second study, on yellow fever vaccine responses in identical twins.

Sequencing input: CD8+ T cells sorted from blood. The origin of this receptor is a woman aged 18-29 years in good health. The chain links TRBV24-1 to TRBJ2-1; TRBD2 aligns across 10 bases. DNA for the CDR3: TGTGCCACCAGTGAACCCGTGGTTAGTAGCGGGAGGTTTTACAATGAGCAGTTCTTC. This gives the protein CATSEPVVSSGRFYNEQFF.